This TCR beta chain was found in a study of T-cell reconstitution after alpha-beta-depleted transplantation in children. General study points: T-cell numbers and diversity one year post-transplant derived largely from freshly generated T cells. Several hundred expanded graft clones reportedly gave rise to the alpha-beta T cells present about two months after transplant. Day-60 TCRbeta diversity that was high in some patients was derived from surviving recipient T cells and thymic progenitors.

CDR1 DFQATT and CDR2 SNEGSKA come from the germline V gene (reference sequence). There are 16 residues in the CDR3. Trimming removed 2 bases from V and 7 bases from J; junction bases left unmatched: 9. This clonotype showed up many times. Its antigen is not identified. The TCRbeta library was prepared with unique molecular identifiers. Each CDR3 protein gets one entry after TCRdb re-called the PCR reads with MiXCR. The sample yields approximately 350,000 distinct CDR3 sequences, about 17% seen once. Source: PBMCs, mostly from graft donor cells, taken 360 days after TCRalphabeta/CD19-depleted stem cell transplant. The sequence was collected from a male patient between 2 and 10 years old who had a stem cell transplant for acute lymphoblastic leukemia, so the T cells may come from the graft donor. The rearrangement joins TRBV20-1 to TRBJ1-5; 12 nucleotides match TRBD1. The CDR3 region is CSARTPGQGARQPQHF. CDR3 DNA: TGCAGTGCTAGAACCCCGGGACAGGGGGCCAGGCAGCCCCAGCATTTT.